Listed below are T cell receptor beta chains from one sample, sequenced in a study of shared clonotypes between healthy human individuals. Here immunoSEQ multiplex PCR was the method, and the copy in TCRdb shows in-frame clones only, minus some. The sample gives fewer than 600,000 clones, more than 70% of which show up once; around 12% is in the top ten. Material: PBMCs. These receptors were obtained from a woman between 40 and 50 years old in good health. Some clones in this sample may be carry-over from other donors' samples. Both conserved end residues are part of each CDR3. Fields, in order: D gene, clone size, V gene, J gene, CDR3 length, CDR3 protein, CDR3 DNA. D genes are given only for firm matches. The listing skips clone size in some rows; elsewhere it reads once, few, many or a size class.

.	.	TRBV7-6	TRBJ1-4	14	CASSLYRGHEKLFF	TGTGCCAGCAGCTTATATAGGGGTCATGAAAAACTGTTTTTT
.	.	TRBV7-9	TRBJ1-1	14	CASSIDPGGTEAFF	TGTGCCAGCAGCATCGACCCCGGAGGGACTGAAGCTTTCTTT
.	once	TRBV4-3	TRBJ2-7	14	CASSQMQGSYEQYF	TGCGCCAGCAGCCAAATGCAGGGCTCCTACGAGCAGTACTTC
.	.	TRBV6-4	TRBJ2-1	14	CASSEGSEGDEQFF	TGTGCCAGCAGTGAGGGTAGCGAAGGAGATGAGCAGTTCTTC
TRBD2	.	TRBV10-3	TRBJ2-7	15	CAISEFGGRALEQYF	TGTGCCATCAGTGAGTTTGGCGGGAGGGCCCTCGAGCAGTACTTC
TRBD2	.	TRBV28	TRBJ2-1	16	CASSDWTSGIYNEQFF	TGTGCCAGCAGTGATTGGACTAGCGGGATTTACAATGAGCAGTTCTTC
.	.	TRBV30	TRBJ1-2	13	CAWSLGAGYGYTF	TGTGCCTGGAGTTTAGGGGCTGGTTATGGCTACACCTTC
TRBD1	.	TRBV5-1	TRBJ1-2	13	CASSLGQGSGYTF	TGCGCCAGCAGCTTGGGACAGGGGAGTGGCTACACCTTC
TRBD1	.	TRBV19	TRBJ1-3	15	CASSPDRGSGNTIYF	TGTGCCAGTAGTCCCGACAGGGGCTCTGGAAACACCATATATTTT
.	once	TRBV6-5	TRBJ2-5	14	CASSRQEGPNTRYF	TGTGCCAGCAGTCGACAAGAGGGACCCAATACACGGTACTTC
.	.	TRBV9	TRBJ2-5	14	CASSVGTTRETQYF	TGTGCCAGCAGCGTCGGGACCACGAGGGAGACCCAGTACTTC
.	.	TRBV29-1	TRBJ1-2	11	CSVEQNYGYTF	TGCAGCGTTGAACAGAACTATGGCTACACCTTC
.	many	TRBV30	TRBJ1-2	13	CAWSTGARNGYTF	TGTGCCTGGTCCACCGGGGCGCGGAATGGCTACACCTTC
.	.	TRBV29-1	TRBJ2-1	14	CSVWRPNLGNEQFF	TGCAGCGTTTGGCGGCCCAACCTTGGGAATGAGCAGTTCTTC
.	.	TRBV5-4	TRBJ1-3	14	CASSFAFREDTIYF	TGTGCCAGCAGCTTTGCATTCCGAGAGGACACCATATATTTT
TRBD1	.	TRBV5-1	TRBJ1-2	14	CASSLTGATGGYTF	TGCGCCAGCAGCCTGACAGGGGCTACGGGGGGCTACACCTTC
.	.	TRBV29-1	TRBJ1-5	12	CSVASFGQPQHF	TGCAGCGTTGCTTCGTTCGGTCAGCCCCAGCATTTT
.	few	TRBV9	TRBJ1-5	13	CASCRRPGQPQHF	TGTGCCAGCTGCCGGAGGCCGGGGCAGCCCCAGCATTTT
.	once	TRBV7-2	TRBJ2-2	13	CASAGRHSGELFF	TGTGCCAGCGCGGGGCGGCATTCCGGGGAGCTGTTTTTT
TRBD1	.	TRBV6-4	TRBJ2-3	22	CASSDWTGQAPGGDLGTDTQYF	TGTGCCAGCAGTGACTGGACGGGACAGGCCCCTGGGGGAGATTTGGGCACAGATACGCAGTATTTT
TRBD2	.	TRBV19	TRBJ2-5	16	CASSMTTSGSWKTQYF	TGTGCCAGTAGTATGACAACTAGCGGGAGTTGGAAGACCCAGTACTTC
TRBD1	once	TRBV18	TRBJ2-7	15	CASSSGTGGSYEQYF	TGTGCCAGCTCTTCCGGGACAGGGGGCTCCTACGAGCAGTACTTC
.	.	TRBV7-9	TRBJ2-1	12	CASSRQLNEQFF	TGTGCCAGCAGCCGACAGCTTAATGAGCAGTTCTTC
TRBD1	.	TRBV30	TRBJ1-1	14	CAWNTGTGNTEAFF	TGTGCCTGGAACACCGGGACAGGGAATACTGAAGCCTTCTTT
TRBD2	once	TRBV7-8	TRBJ2-7	17	CASRFTRTSGSSYEQYF	TGTGCCAGCAGGTTTACAAGGACTAGCGGGAGCTCCTACGAGCAGTACTTC
.	many	TRBV4-2	TRBJ2-1	16	CASSQDPTSGYNEQFF	TGTGCCAGCAGCCAAGATCCGACTAGTGGCTACAATGAGCAGTTCTTC
TRBD1	.	TRBV28	TRBJ1-1	16	CASSLNRGSLGTEAFF	TGTGCCAGCAGTTTAAACAGGGGGAGCTTAGGCACTGAAGCTTTCTTT
.	few	TRBV2	TRBJ2-7	16	CASSEFSGQSSYEQYF	TGTGCCAGCAGTGAATTCTCGGGGCAGAGCTCCTACGAGCAGTACTTC
TRBD2	.	TRBV6-1	TRBJ2-7	14	CASSEGGTNYEQYF	TGTGCCAGCAGTGAAGGCGGGACTAACTACGAGCAGTACTTC